Below are 20 T cell receptor beta chains sequenced from a single sample in a study of blood T cells in healthy people across ages. A second 7 to 11 cycle PCR used barcoded and J-beta primers. Each CDR3 protein gets one entry after TCRdb re-called the 5' RACE reads with MiXCR. The table lists hundreds of thousands of distinct CDR3 sequences, 32% of them singletons. The sequencing sample was made of blood. The receptors stem from a woman of 80 years or more in good health.

This clonotype was recorded at least ten times. The J gene is TRBJ2-7, the V gene TRBV3-1, with a weak D call TRBD1 (6 bases). V shed 2 bases and J shed 4 bases, with 9 bases lying between them. CDR3 length equals 13 residues. Germline CDR1 reads LGHDT; CDR2 reads YNNKEL (reference sequence). CDR3 coding DNA: TGTGCCAGCAGCCAACAGGGGTTATACGAGCAGTACTTC. Translating gives CASSQQGLYEQYF.

This sequence joins TRBV5-6 and TRBJ2-7; D gene unclear. The J call may be in error: the DNA end matches TRBJ2-5 better. The CDR3 spans 14 residues. Germline CDR1 and CDR2: SGHDT and YYEEEE. The CDR3 nucleotides read TGTGCCAGCAGCTTGTTTGCCGATGAAGAGACCCAGTACTTC. It is translated as CASSLFADEETQYF.

This clonotype was recorded many times. The chain links TRBV7-9 to TRBJ2-5, with D perhaps assigned TRBD1 or TRBD2 (6 bases each). From germline, CDR1 is SEHNR and CDR2 FQNEAQ (reference sequence). Deletions cut 1 base from V and 1 base from J, with 13 bases between. CDR3 length: 16 residues. The CDR3 nucleotides read TGTGCCAGCAGCTTAGTCGTGGGGGGCACCCAAGAGACCCAGTACTTC. Translated, it gives CASSLVVGGTQETQYF.

This clonotype showed up many times. The CDR3 nucleotides are TGTGCCAGCAGTTTATCCGGACTAGCGGGGAGCACAGATACGCAGTATTTT. Protein: CASSLSGLAGSTDTQYF. The V and J genes are TRBV28 and TRBJ2-3; TRBD2 aligns across 12 bases. CDR3 length: 17 amino acids. From germline, CDR1 is MDHEN and CDR2 SYDVKM. Unmatched junction bases numbered 2, after V lost 1 base and J lost 0 bases.

This clonotype was recorded many times. The V call is TRBV27, the J call TRBJ2-6; D gene unclear. The CDR3 contains 15 residues. Germline assignment: CDR1 MNHEY and CDR2 SMNVEV (reference sequence). Trimming took 5 bases from V and 0 from J, leaving 8 bases between them. CDR3 residues: CASSEVGSGANVLTF. Here the CDR3 DNA reads TGTGCCAGCAGTGAAGTAGGCTCTGGGGCCAACGTCCTGACTTTC.

V and J are TRBV9 and TRBJ2-3, with D maybe TRBD2 (5 bases). The germline V gene has CDR1 SGDLS and CDR2 YYNGEE. The germline V and J ends were trimmed by 0 bases and 14 bases, with 22 bases remaining between them. This CDR3 spans 15 amino acids. CDR3 in amino acids: CASSVGGWANEKLYF. Written as DNA, the CDR3 is TGTGCCAGCAGCGTAGGAGGGTGGGCTAATGAAAAACTGTATTTT.

This clonotype has a handful of counts. A junction boundary mismatches the germline segment, possibly from a read error. This sequence joins TRBV15 and TRBJ2-6; 9 bases map to TRBD1. This CDR3 comprises 19 residues. CDR1 is LNHNV and CDR2 is YYDKDF in the germline V gene (reference sequence). The CDR3 protein is CATSRDRRDRDPGANVRTF. CDR3 DNA sequence: TGTGCCACCAGCAGAGATCGCCGGGACAGGGACCCTGGGGCCAACGTCCGGACTTTC.

This clonotype was observed a handful of times. Here the CDR3 reads CASSEGSSQTSQHF. CDR3 nucleotides: TGTGCCAGCTCAGAGGGGAGTTCCCAGACGTCCCAGCATTTT. V usage is TRBV7-2 and J usage is TRBJ1-5; tentative D call: TRBD1 (5 bases). The CDR3 contains 14 residues. V gave up 8 bases and J gave up 11 bases, with 22 bases separating them. CDR1 is SGHTA, CDR2 FQGNSA, per germline. Full variable domain (missing parts from reference TRBV7-2 and TRBJ1-5): GAGVSQSPSNKVTEKGKDVELRCDPISGHTALYWYRQSLGQGLEFLIYFQGNSAPDKSGLPSDRFSAERTGGSVSTLTIQRTQQEDSAVYLCASSEGSSQTSQHFGDGTRLSIL.

The chain is built from TRBV20-1 and TRBJ2-5; the D call may be TRBD1 or TRBD2 (5 bases each). V lost 7 bases, J lost 5 bases, and 14 bases lay in between. The CDR3 runs 12 residues. Germline V gives CDR1 DFQATT, CDR2 SNEGSKA (reference sequence). The CDR3 region is CSVRGSSETQYF. The CDR3 coding sequence is TGCAGTGTCCGGGGCAGCAGCGAGACCCAGTACTTC.

The rearrangement links TRBV29-1 to TRBJ1-1; D is ambiguous. CDR1 is SQVTM, CDR2 ANQGSEA, per germline. Between the trimmed V and J ends, which lost 5 bases and 0 bases, there was a span of 19 bases. The CDR3 runs to 16 residues. This CDR3 reads CSVNTGLSGVNTEAFF. CDR3 DNA: TGCAGCGTTAACACGGGCCTATCAGGAGTGAACACTGAAGCTTTCTTT.

This clonotype occurred many times. V is TRBV7-2 and J is TRBJ2-5; 7 nucleotides match TRBD2. The CDR3 length is 15 residues. V shed 2 bases and J 5 bases; nucleotides not matched to a gene: 8. Germline CDR1 reads SGHTA; CDR2 reads FQGNSA. Here the CDR3 reads CASSLNGGGGETQYF. The CDR3 DNA reads as TGTGCCAGCAGCTTAAATGGCGGGGGTGGTGAGACCCAGTACTTC. Full variable domain (missing parts from reference TRBV7-2 and TRBJ2-5): GAGVSQSPSNKVTEKGKDVELRCDPISGHTALYWYRQSLGQGLEFLIYFQGNSAPDKSGLPSDRFSAERTGGSVSTLTIQRTQQEDSAVYLCASSLNGGGGETQYFGPGTRLLVL.

This clonotype was observed a few times. The chain recombines TRBV12-3 or TRBV12-4 with TRBJ1-1, with a possible D match to TRBD1 (6 bases). This CDR3 spans 15 amino acids. Trimming stripped 4 bases from V and 1 base from J, with 13 bases between. The DNA for the CDR3 is TGTGCCAGCAGTTCCAGACAGGACCCGAACACTGAAGCTTTCTTT. Its protein is CASSSRQDPNTEAFF.

The rearrangement uses TRBV9 and TRBJ2-2; D remains ambiguous. V was shortened by 0 bases and J by 11 bases, with 11 bases between the two germline ends. The CDR3 runs to 13 residues. The germline V gene encodes CDR1 SGDLS and CDR2 YYNGEE. In DNA, the CDR3 is TGTGCCAGCAGCGTAGGGGTCAGTTTCGAGCTGTTTTTT. Amino acids: CASSVGVSFELFF. The full variable domain, rest sourced from reference TRBV9 and TRBJ2-2, is DSGVTQTPKHLITATGQRVTLRCSPRSGDLSVYWYQQSLDQGLQFLIQYYNGEERAKGNILERFSAQQFPDLHSELNLSSLELGDSALYFCASSVGVSFELFFGEGSRLTVL.

The chain recombines TRBV20-1 with TRBJ2-5, with D tentatively TRBD2 (6 bases). The V gene's germline CDR1 is DFQATT and CDR2 SNEGSKA (reference sequence). The V end lost 2 bases, the J end lost 5 bases, and 15 bases lay between the germline ends. The CDR3 is made up of 14 amino acids. The CDR3 coding sequence is TGCAGTGCTAGACCCCTCGGGAGAAGGGAGACCCAGTACTTC. Its protein is CSARPLGRRETQYF.

This clonotype was observed a few times. The rearrangement uses TRBV20-1 and TRBJ2-7; TRBD1 matches 8 bases. This CDR3 is built from 14 residues. The germline CDR1 and CDR2 sequences are DFQATT and SNEGSKA (reference sequence). V dropped 6 bases and J dropped 3; count of bases not matched to a gene: 10. The CDR3 loop is CSAFGTGSGYEQYF. The CDR3 coding sequence is TGCAGTGCGTTCGGGACAGGAAGTGGCTACGAGCAGTACTTC.

About this clonotype itself: This sequence may be a read error, since a much larger clone differs from it by one base. This rearrangement joins TRBV7-2 to TRBJ2-7; D is perhaps TRBD1 (5 bases). Germline lookup yields CDR1 SGHTA and CDR2 FQGNSA. The length of the CDR3 is 15 residues. Deletions cut 1 base from V and 1 base from J, with 11 bases between. The CDR3 bases are TGTGCCAGCAGCTTAGGTCCAGGGAATTCCTACGAGCAGTACTTC. It specifies CASSLGPGNSYEQYF.

CDR3 sequence reads: CASSLAGGGSSYEQYF. As DNA, the CDR3 is TGTGCCAGCAGCTTAGCGGGTGGCGGGAGCTCCTACGAGCAGTACTTC. The V call is TRBV7-6, the J call TRBJ2-7, with 7 bases matching TRBD2. The CDR3 is made up of 16 amino acids. The junction had 5 bases not matched to a gene; V was cut back by 0 bases and J by 0 bases. Germline-derived CDR1 and CDR2 are SGHVS and FNYEAQ.

The V call is TRBV7-2, the J call TRBJ1-1, with D uncertain. CDR1 is SGHTA, CDR2 FQGNSA, per germline. V lost 3 bases and J lost 5, with 10 bases in between. The CDR3 spans 13 residues. In nucleotides, the CDR3 is TGTGCCAGCAGCTTCCTGTCTAGGACTGAAGCTTTCTTT. Its translation: CASSFLSRTEAFF.

In this sample, this clonotype turned up many times. The chain employs TRBV5-5 and TRBJ2-7; D is uncertain. V shed 0 bases and J shed 3 bases, with 7 bases lying between them. The CDR3 is 13 residues long. The germline V gene has CDR1 SGHKS and CDR2 YYEKEE (reference sequence). CDR3 sequence (DNA): TGTGCCAGCAGCTTGGCCACACGCTACGAGCAGTACTTC. This translates into CASSLATRYEQYF.

This clonotype showed up many times. This chain links TRBV5-1 with TRBJ2-3; D could derive from TRBD1 or TRBD2 (5 bases each). Per the germline V gene, CDR1 is SGHRS and CDR2 is YFSETQ. The CDR3 covers 16 residues. The V end lost 4 bases, the J end lost 1 base, and 16 bases lay between the germline ends. CDR3 region: CASSPNGQGGTDTQYF. CDR3 sequence (DNA): TGCGCCAGCAGCCCTAATGGGCAGGGAGGCACAGATACGCAGTATTTT. Drawing the rest from reference TRBV5-1 and TRBJ2-3, the complete variable domain is KAGVTQTPRYLIKTRGQQVTLSCSPISGHRSVSWYQQTPGQGLQFLFEYFSETQRNKGNFPGRFSGRQFSNSRSEMNVSTLELGDSALYLCASSPNGQGGTDTQYFGPGTRLTVL.